The next 18 T cell receptor beta chains were all read from a single sample in a study of regulatory T cells in long-lasting Graves disease. The time point denotes: newly diagnosed GD, antithyroid drugs for less than 3 months. From RNA extracted from PBMCs, the TCR library was made. Relying on iRepertoire HTBI primers and Arm-PCR of CDR3 regions, the team built TCR beta libraries. A single record per CDR3 protein comes from TCRdb applying MiXCR to the multiplex PCR reads. This sample carries 530,000 or so distinct CDR3 sequences, more than 15% of them seen once, and the ten largest clones take approximately 12%. These data are also associated with another study on T cells in Graves' hyperthyroidism and ophthalmopathy.

The source was peripheral blood mononuclear cells (PBMCs), collected at new diagnosis, from a patient treated with antithyroid drugs. The receptors were sampled from a man between 18 and 29 years old with Graves disease.

The table lists this clonotype with many counts. The chain is built from TRBV11-2 and TRBJ1-1; 7 bases line up with TRBD1. Germline V gene lookup returns CDR1 SGHAT and CDR2 FQNNGV. The junction had 9 bases not matched to a gene; V was cut back by 7 bases and J by 4 bases. The CDR3 is made up of 14 amino acids. The CDR3 region is CASIAGGAATEAFF. CDR3 nucleotide sequence: TGTGCCAGCATCGCAGGGGGTGCGGCCACTGAAGCTTTCTTT.

This clonotype has at least ten counts. V and J are TRBV7-2 and TRBJ2-3; the match to TRBD2 covers 13 bases. Germline-derived CDR1 and CDR2 are SGHTA and FQGNSA. The V gene end was trimmed by 6 bases and the J gene end by 9 bases; junction bases not matched to a gene: 9. The CDR3 runs 15 residues. The CDR3 protein is CASSSFGTSGATQYF. The CDR3 DNA sequence: TGTGCCAGCAGTTCTTTCGGGACTAGCGGGGCGACGCAGTATTTT.

This chain uses TRBV20-1 with TRBJ2-1, with 14 bases identical to TRBD2. Germline trimming cut 1 base from V and 8 bases from J; bases unmatched to any gene: 7. Germline CDR1 DFQATT, CDR2 SNEGSKA (reference sequence). The length of the CDR3 is 16 residues. DNA of the CDR3: TGCAGTGCTAGAGGAGGGACTAGCGGGAGTAGCTATGAGCAGTTCTTC. Amino acids: CSARGGTSGSSYEQFF.

The J gene is TRBJ2-1, the V gene TRBV5-1, with 8 positions matching TRBD2. This CDR3 has 17 residues. The junction had 11 bases not matched to a gene; V was cut back by 4 bases and J by 2 bases. CDR1 is SGHRS and CDR2 is YFSETQ in the germline V gene. The CDR3 nucleotides are TGCGCCAGCAGCCCGAGTCCTGGCGGGGGGACCTACAATGAGCAGTTCTTC. Amino acid sequence: CASSPSPGGGTYNEQFF.

This clonotype has more than one count but fewer than ten. This chain joins TRBV28 and TRBJ2-5; 8 nucleotides align to TRBD1. The ends lost 9 bases at V and 0 bases at J; junction bases unmatched: 12. The germline V gene has CDR1 MDHEN and CDR2 SYDVKM. The CDR3 length is 16 residues. The CDR3 sequence is CASRGQARSYQETQYF. In nucleotides, the CDR3 is TGTGCCAGTAGGGGACAGGCCCGCTCGTACCAAGAGACCCAGTACTTC.

V and J are TRBV6-7 and TRBJ2-4; the D is unclear. TRBV6-7 is an ORF; its function is uncertain. CDR3 length: 16 amino acids. Trimming left V 1 base short and J 0 bases short, with 10 bases between. The CDR3 sequence is CASSYFRVLAKNIQYF. The CDR3 DNA reads as TGTGCCAGCAGTTACTTCCGGGTTTTAGCCAAAAACATTCAGTACTTC.

This clonotype was seen ten or more times. This chain uses TRBV10-3 with TRBJ1-1; 7 nucleotides align to TRBD1. The trim removed 4 bases at V and 1 base at J, leaving 0 bases unmatched. This CDR3 comprises 13 residues. Germline lookup yields CDR1 ENHRY and CDR2 SYGVKD. CDR3 DNA sequence: TGTGCCATCAGTGGGGACAGGAACACTGAAGCTTTCTTT. Translation gives CAISGDRNTEAFF.

At least ten counts were recorded for this clonotype. The chain combines TRBV6-1 with TRBJ1-2; 9 bases are a match to TRBD1. The CDR3 loop spans 15 amino acids. Trimming cost V 6 bases and J 7 bases; bases outside gene matches: 12. Germline CDR1 MNHNS, CDR2 SASEGT. The CDR3 bases are TGTGCCAGCAGAGGGGGGGACAGGGTCCTTGGTGGCTACACCTTC. Translated: CASRGGDRVLGGYTF.

This clonotype was seen repeatedly, ten times or more. The CDR3, as DNA: TGTGCCAGCAGCTTAGGGTCAGCGGGAGTGGGTGATACGCAGTATTTT. Protein sequence: CASSLGSAGVGDTQYF. The chain links TRBV11-2 to TRBJ2-3, with 8 bases lining up with TRBD2. CDR1 SGHAT and CDR2 FQNNGV come from the germline V gene. This CDR3 has 16 residues. V shed 1 base, J shed 6 bases, and the junction held 9 bases outside the gene matches.

This clonotype was observed a handful of times. The chain is built from TRBV10-3 and TRBJ1-2, with D possibly TRBD1 on 6 matching bases. CDR1 and CDR2 (germline): ENHRY, SYGVKD. The CDR3 loop spans 18 amino acids. V was cut by 0 bases and J by 1 base, with 18 bases left in between. Here the CDR3 reads CAISESQLTGLFNYGYTF. In nucleotides, the CDR3 is TGTGCCATCAGTGAGTCCCAACTTACAGGGCTCTTTAACTATGGCTACACCTTC.

This clonotype was seen ten or more times. CDR3 bases: TGTGCCAGCAGCCCCGGGACTGGGACAGATACGCAGTATTTT. Residues: CASSPGTGTDTQYF. This rearrangement joins TRBV12-3 or TRBV12-4 to TRBJ2-3; tentative D call: TRBD2 (6 bases). The CDR3 has 14 amino acids. V lost 6 bases and J 3 bases, leaving 13 bases between the germline ends.

This clonotype was detected only a few times. The CDR3 nucleotides are TGCGCCAGCAGCTTGGGATCGGACAGAGGAGGCTACACCTTC. Its protein is CASSLGSDRGGYTF. The chain links TRBV5-1 to TRBJ1-2; D is perhaps TRBD1 (6 bases). Germline lookup yields CDR1 SGHRS and CDR2 YFSETQ. The length of the CDR3 is 14 residues. Trimming cost V 0 bases and J 8 bases, with 14 bases left between them.

At least ten counts were recorded for this clonotype. The rearrangement links TRBV6-1 to TRBJ2-7; 9 bases fit TRBD1. The J segment lost 6 bases and the V segment lost 4 bases, leaving 13 bases of the junction unmatched. The germline V gene has CDR1 MNHNS and CDR2 SASEGT. This CDR3 region has 16 residues. The CDR3 loop reads CASSARPGTGSVEQYF. CDR3 nucleotides: TGTGCCAGCAGTGCCCGCCCCGGGACAGGGTCTGTCGAGCAGTACTTC.

There are a few counts of this clonotype. The chain carries TRBV7-3 and TRBJ1-6, with unresolved D. The CDR3 consists of 14 residues. V gave up 4 bases and J gave up 14 bases, with 18 bases separating them. From germline, CDR1 is SGHTA and CDR2 FQGTGA. Here the CDR3 reads CASSSGGGLLTLHF. CDR3 in DNA: TGTGCCAGCAGCTCCGGCGGAGGCCTCCTGACCCTCCACTTT.

This clonotype was seen many times. The chain couples TRBV6-1 to TRBJ2-7; D possibly corresponds to TRBD2 (6 bases). The CDR3 length is 15 residues. Per germline, CDR1 MNHNS and CDR2 SASEGT. Deletions cut 7 bases from V and 0 bases from J, with 16 bases between. As DNA, the CDR3 is TGTGCCAGCACGAGGAGGGTGGGCGCCTCCTACGAGCAGTACTTC. This codes for CASTRRVGASYEQYF.

This clonotype was counted only a few times. The chain is built from TRBV20-1 and TRBJ2-2, with D possibly being TRBD1 or TRBD2 (5 bases each). Per the germline V gene, CDR1 is DFQATT and CDR2 is SNEGSKA (reference sequence). The CDR3 is 13 amino acids. Trimming shortened V by 2 bases and J by 4 bases, and 8 bases separated the two germline ends. The CDR3 region is CSARSGGTGELFF. The DNA for the CDR3 is TGCAGTGCTAGATCTGGGGGCACCGGGGAGCTGTTTTTT.

Of note for this clonotype: The likely explanation is a read error, given a far larger clone one base away. V gene TRBV27 combines with J gene TRBJ2-7, with D possibly being TRBD1 or TRBD2 (5 bases each). Germline V gene sequence: CDR1 MNHEY, CDR2 SMNVEV (reference sequence). The CDR3 sequence is 15 residues long. Trimming removed 9 bases at V and 7 bases at J, with 25 bases between. CDR3 in DNA: TGTGCCAGTTCAGTGGACCGGGGCCCCTACAATGAGCAGTACTTC. This gives the protein CASSVDRGPYNEQYF.

This clonotype showed up many times. For the CDR3, the DNA is TGTGCCAGCAACGAAATAGAATTGTATGGCTACACCTTC. Encoded protein: CASNEIELYGYTF. This rearrangement joins TRBV2 to TRBJ1-2, with D uncertain. Trimming removed 7 bases at V and 5 bases at J, with 14 bases between. CDR1 and CDR2 (germline): SNHLY, FYNNEI. CDR3 length: 13 residues.